This is a list of T cell receptor beta chains from one sample in a study of OX40 agonist ivuxolimab in advanced cancers. The table came from immunoSEQ multiplex PCR; TCRdb's copy has only in-frame clones and leaves some out. The sample lists 60,000 to 85,000 clones, roughly 80% occurring once. Sample: CD4+ or CD8+ T cells sorted from blood, taken in a trial of the OX40 agonist ivuxolimab. These receptors were taken from an adult with an advanced solid tumor such as melanoma, head and neck, liver or kidney cancer. CDR3s include the opening cysteine and the closing phenylalanine or tryptophan.

TRBV6-5 CASRTDARYGYTF
TRBV5-4 CASSEGGTMSSYEQYF
TRBV12-5 CASGFGLAGGQSENEQFF
TRBV6-6 CASRDYAGGADYGYTF
TRBV18 CASSPHAGIPIGTEAFF
TRBV28 CASSSVIGGGNTEAFF
TRBV7-7 CASSLSPGADTQYF
TRBV5-4 CASSQPTGFSTDTQYF
TRBV28 CASSLYGGQLYGYTF
TRBV19 CASQGGNTIYF
TRBV5-1 CASSLTLAGRYNEQFF
TRBV7-3 CASSLTATGRQFF
TRBV18 CASSQGLAGGPAREQYF
TRBV6-5 CASSRQGTETQYF
TRBV9 CASSPGGLNNSPLHF
TRBV7-9 CASSLEAGGNYGYTF
TRBV7-2 CASSLKDRLYDGYTF
TRBV28 CASSSIHGQGGGETQYF
TRBV2 CASKRTGGNNEQFF
TRBV7-3 CASSLSSGYEQFF
TRBV6-6 CASSSGQIYGYTF
TRBV10-3 CAISDRQSNTEAFF
TRBV6-5 CASSVVRIAGELFF
TRBV2 CASRVVGSTDTQYF
TRBV7-9 CASTGTVGSYEQYF
TRBV11-3 CASSLDGQGMGEQFF
TRBV6-5 CASSYKGLGAYEQYF
TRBV28 CASSPGTSGLYEQYF
TRBV19 CASQDRSVSYEQYF
TRBV7-2 CASSLKVAQGEPNTGELFF
TRBV9 CASSSRTGLLDEKLFF
TRBV5-1 CASSPRRFNEAFF
TRBV6-4 CASIRGPTLQTSGGSDTQYF
TRBV19 CASSTGFMNTEAFF
TRBV5-1 CASSLAITDYMNTEAFF
TRBV25-1 CASSEFGGRGTEAFF
TRBV11-3 CASSLQGLFGTDTQYF
TRBV9 CASSVQPNTEAFF
TRBV5-1 CASSLLRGPREDTQYF
TRBV6-4 CASSAELTGPKGNQPQHF
TRBV28 CASSEATGDIYEQYF
TRBV29-1 CSGGQTYYEQYF
TRBV19 CASSIDVRKRFYGYTF
TRBV18 CASSPGQGMNEQFF
TRBV4-1 CASSQEDRWGEQYF